A selection of T cell receptor beta chains follows, all from one sample in a study of blood T cell repertoires in COVID-19. Libraries were prepared by immunoSEQ multiplex PCR; TCRdb keeps only in-frame clonotypes and omits some of them. The data hold more than 85,000 clones, with 92% observed a single time. Material: peripheral blood. All receptors derive from a man aged 65 to 79 with acute or convalescent COVID-19. Both conserved end residues are part of each CDR3. A D gene is named only where the DNA matches it firmly. The listing skips clone size in some rows; elsewhere it reads once, few, many or a size class.

>.|14|TRBV7-9|TRBJ2-7|.
CASSPPSSSYEQYF
TGTGCCAGCAGCCCCCCTAGCAGCTCCTACGAGCAGTACTTC
>.|16|TRBV25-1|TRBJ2-1|few
CASSGWGRNSYNEQFF
TGTGCCAGCAGCGGCTGGGGCAGGAATTCCTACAATGAGCAGTTCTTC
>.|11|TRBV7-9|TRBJ2-1|.
CASSFGNEQFF
TGTGCCAGCAGCTTCGGGAATGAGCAGTTCTTC
>TRBD1|15|TRBV5-1|TRBJ1-1|.
CASSRTGGAGTEAFF
TGCGCCAGCAGCCGGACAGGGGGCGCGGGCACTGAAGCTTTCTTT
>.|14|TRBV7-9|TRBJ1-3|once
CASATGISGNTIYF
TGTGCCAGCGCCACAGGAATCTCTGGAAACACCATATATTTT
>.|13|TRBV27|TRBJ2-2|.
CASSFWAAGELFF
TGTGCCAGCAGTTTTTGGGCTGCCGGGGAGCTGTTTTTT
>TRBD1|17|TRBV11-2|TRBJ1-3|.
CASSPRTGWISGNTIYF
TGTGCCAGCAGCCCTCGGACAGGGTGGATCTCTGGAAACACCATATATTTT
>.|14|TRBV2|TRBJ1-1|.
CANRQHLKNTEAFF
TGTGCCAACCGACAGCACCTCAAGAACACTGAAGCTTTCTTT
>.|13|TRBV7-2|TRBJ1-6|once
CASSSQAHSPLHF
TGTGCCAGCAGCTCGCAGGCTCATTCACCCCTCCACTTT
>.|12|TRBV11-2|TRBJ2-1|.
CASSLALDEQFF
TGTGCCAGCAGCTTAGCCCTCGATGAGCAGTTCTTC
>.|15|TRBV7-9|TRBJ1-3|.
CASRPTGLSGNTIYF
TGTGCCAGCAGGCCTACAGGGCTCTCTGGAAACACCATATATTTT
>TRBD2|15|TRBV18|TRBJ2-7|.
CASSLLAGDGGEQYF
TGTGCCAGCTCACTTCTAGCGGGGGATGGGGGCGAGCAGTACTTC
>TRBD1|12|TRBV5-4|TRBJ1-1|.
CASSFGTAEAFF
TGTGCCAGCAGCTTCGGGACAGCTGAAGCTTTCTTT
>.|15|TRBV5-6|TRBJ1-4|.
CASSLAKGPNEKLFF
TGTGCCAGCAGCTTGGCCAAGGGGCCTAATGAAAAACTGTTTTTT
>.|13|TRBV12-5|TRBJ1-1|.
CASGPDKNTEAFF
TGTGCTAGTGGCCCAGACAAGAACACTGAAGCTTTCTTT
>TRBD1|15|TRBV23-1|TRBJ2-7|.
CASSHGQGPCYEQYF
TGCGCCAGCAGTCACGGACAGGGCCCGTGCTACGAGCAGTACTTC
>.|14|TRBV11-2|TRBJ1-6|.
CASSSGQLSSPLHF
TGTGCCAGCAGCTCGGGACAACTCAGCTCACCCCTCCACTTT
>TRBD1|11|TRBV19|TRBJ1-1|.
CASTQQGRAFF
TGTGCCAGTACCCAACAGGGGAGAGCTTTCTTT
>TRBD1|16|TRBV4-2|TRBJ1-2|.
CASSQYLGTAVYGYTF
TGTGCCAGCAGCCAATATCTAGGGACAGCGGTCTATGGCTACACCTTC
>.|13|TRBV9|TRBJ2-5|once
CASSRDNVETQYF
TGTGCCAGCTCCAGAGACAATGTAGAGACCCAGTACTTC
>TRBD2|13|TRBV7-9|TRBJ2-7|.
CASSLGLAYEQYF
TGTGCCAGCAGCTTAGGACTAGCTTACGAGCAGTACTTC
>.|15|TRBV23-1|TRBJ1-1|once
CASSQSLTGKAEAFF
TGCGCCAGCAGTCAATCTTTAACAGGGAAAGCTGAAGCTTTCTTT
>.|11|TRBV20-1|TRBJ2-1|once
CSATPYNEQFF
TGCAGTGCTACCCCTTACAATGAGCAGTTCTTC
>TRBD1|13|TRBV12-3/TRBV12-4|TRBJ1-2|.
CASRGQGNYGYTF
TGTGCCAGCAGGGGACAGGGCAACTATGGCTACACCTTC
>.|13|TRBV14|TRBJ1-3|.
CASTGQARNTIYF
TGTGCCAGCACCGGACAAGCCCGAAACACCATATATTTT
>.|12|TRBV5-1|TRBJ1-5|.
CASFQYNQPQHF
TGCGCCAGCTTCCAGTACAATCAGCCCCAGCATTTT
>.|14|TRBV19|TRBJ2-7|.
CASTLAGTPYEQYF
TGTGCCAGTACCCTCGCCGGGACACCATACGAGCAGTACTTC
>.|13|TRBV28|TRBJ1-1|.
CASSTRQDTEAFF
TGTGCCAGCAGCACGCGACAGGACACTGAAGCTTTCTTT
>.|16|TRBV27|TRBJ1-5|.
CASSLNPGSEGQPQHF
TGTGCCAGCAGTTTGAATCCGGGATCGGAGGGCCAGCCCCAGCATTTT
>TRBD2|16|TRBV27|TRBJ2-7|.
CASSLESSGNYYEQYF
TGTGCCAGCAGTTTAGAGTCTAGCGGAAATTACTACGAGCAGTACTTC
>.|12|TRBV6-5|TRBJ2-1|.
CASKGLYNEQFF
TGTGCCAGCAAGGGGCTGTACAATGAGCAGTTCTTC
>TRBD1|15|TRBV29-1|TRBJ1-2|once
CSVGRVDRIVYGYTF
TGCAGCGTTGGGAGGGTGGACAGGATAGTCTATGGCTACACCTTC
>.|14|TRBV11-3|TRBJ1-2|.
CASSPRGGTYGYTF
TGTGCCAGCAGCCCTCGTGGAGGGACCTATGGCTACACCTTC
>TRBD1|16|TRBV7-9|TRBJ1-1|once
CASRDGQGVWNTEAFF
TGTGCCAGCAGGGACGGACAGGGGGTATGGAACACTGAAGCTTTCTTT
>TRBD1|15|TRBV3-1/TRBV3-2|TRBJ1-4|.
CASSQERGLREKLFF
TGTGCCAGCAGCCAAGAGAGGGGGCTGAGGGAAAAACTGTTTTTT
>.|13|TRBV7-9|TRBJ1-5|.
CASSQGEVQPQHF
TGTGCCAGCAGCCAAGGGGAGGTTCAGCCCCAGCATTTT
>TRBD1|15|TRBV11-3|TRBJ2-1|once
CASSLGQGDYNEQFF
TGTGCCAGCAGCTTAGGCCAGGGGGATTACAATGAGCAGTTCTTC
>.|14|TRBV7-9|TRBJ1-5|.
CASSPLRSNQPQHF
TGTGCCAGCAGCCCGCTGCGTAGCAATCAGCCCCAGCATTTT
>TRBD1|15|TRBV5-1|TRBJ1-5|.
CASSPQGEVNQPQHF
TGCGCCAGCAGTCCTCAGGGGGAGGTCAATCAGCCCCAGCATTTT
>.|15|TRBV7-9|TRBJ1-4|.
CASSSTGDFREKLFF
TGTGCCAGCAGCTCGACGGGGGATTTTCGTGAAAAACTGTTTTTT
>.|14|TRBV5-8|TRBJ2-5|.
CASSLKGLQETQYF
TGTGCCAGCAGCTTAAAGGGGCTCCAAGAGACCCAGTACTTC
>.|15|TRBV21-1|TRBJ1-1|.
CASSKADSRNTEAFF
TGTGCCAGCAGCAAAGCTGACAGCAGGAACACTGAAGCTTTCTTT
>.|16|TRBV19|TRBJ2-5|.
CASSISAQSHQETQYF
TGTGCCAGTAGTATATCAGCACAGTCCCACCAAGAGACCCAGTACTTC
>.|15|TRBV18|TRBJ2-1|.
CASSPGLGFYNEQFF
TGTGCCAGCTCACCTGGCCTAGGTTTCTACAATGAGCAGTTCTTC
>TRBD2|17|TRBV12-5|TRBJ2-7|.
CASGLVGLAGTSYEQYF
TGTGCTAGTGGTTTGGTAGGGCTAGCGGGGACATCCTACGAGCAGTACTTC
>TRBD2|19|TRBV9|TRBJ2-3|.
CASSAAGGSGLPSTDTQYF
TGTGCCAGCAGCGCAGCGGGGGGTAGCGGCCTACCTAGCACAGATACGCAGTATTTT
>.|13|TRBV10-2|TRBJ1-5|.
CASSEWQNQPQHF
TGCGCCAGCAGTGAGTGGCAGAATCAGCCCCAGCATTTT
>.|13|TRBV10-3|TRBJ1-2|.
CAISEVRKNGYTF
TGTGCCATCAGTGAGGTCAGAAAAAATGGCTACACCTTC
>TRBD2|16|TRBV4-1|TRBJ2-7|.
CASSQVGASGSYEQYF
TGCGCCAGCAGCCAAGTAGGGGCTAGCGGCTCTTACGAGCAGTACTTC
>.|14|TRBV27|TRBJ2-2|.
CASSLGQATGELFF
TGTGCCAGCAGTTTAGGGCAGGCCACCGGGGAGCTGTTTTTT
>.|13|TRBV6-1|TRBJ1-2|.
CATTRAPNYGYTF
TGTGCCACGACTAGGGCACCCAACTATGGCTACACCTTC